This TCR beta chain was recovered during a study of blood T cell repertoires in COVID-19. For the study at large: Sample material is recorded as cDNA or gDNA derived from T cells, B-cell-depleted T cells, or PBMCs.

Seattle participants joined during active infection and were tracked over time. Original analysis: For nucleated cells, counts were estimated from reference gene primer amplification. Measured with immunoSEQ multiplex PCR; TCRdb has only the in-frame clones, and not every one. That table is the source of V, J and clone size, and D and trimming were worked out from the DNA. This sample has about 210,000 clones, with around 85% found just once. Germline V lookup: CDR1 SGHTA, CDR2 FQGTGA. J was trimmed by 6 bases and V by 4 bases; bases with no gene match: 5. The length of the CDR3 is 15 residues. This TCR derives from a woman in her 70s with COVID-19, enrolled during active disease. The chain combines TRBV7-3 with TRBJ2-7; 14 nucleotides line up with TRBD2. Sequencing was done on a sample of peripheral blood. Written as DNA, the CDR3 is TGTGCCAGCAGCTCCGGACTAGCGGGAGGATCCGAGCAGTACTTC. Translated, it gives CASSSGLAGGSEQYF. The variable domain in full, completed from reference TRBV7-3 and TRBJ2-7, reads GAGVSQTPSNKVTEKGKYVELRCDPISGHTALYWYRQSLGQGPEFLIYFQGTGAADDSGLPNDRFFAVRPEGSVSTLKIQRTERGDSAVYLCASSSGLAGGSEQYFGPGTRLTVT.